This is a list of T cell receptor beta chains from one sample in a study of breast tumors, draining lymph nodes, adjacent tissues. TCRdb called the multiplex PCR reads again in MiXCR, with one record for every CDR3 protein. The repertoire holds over 150,000 distinct CDR3 sequences, with about 32% as singletons. Sequenced input: axillary lymph node tissue. The source is a female donor with breast cancer. Some clones in this sample may be carry-over from other donors' samples. Each CDR3 is given with its conserved first and last residue. Fields, in order: J gene, D gene, V gene, CDR3 length, clone size, CDR3 DNA, CDR3 protein. A D gene is named only where the DNA matches it firmly. Not all rows give a size; the values are once, few, many and, for expanded clones, a class.

TRBJ1-5,.,TRBV9,14,many,TGTGCCAGCAGCACCGGGGTGGTGAATCAGCCCCAGCATTTT,CASSTGVVNQPQHF
TRBJ2-7,.,TRBV7-9,14,many,TGTGCCAGCAGCTTAACGTCAGATTCCTACGAGCAGTACTTC,CASSLTSDSYEQYF
TRBJ2-1,TRBD2,TRBV5-8,16,many,TGTGCCAGCAGTTCGTCCGGGAGGGCCTTCTACAATGAGCAGTTCTTC,CASSSSGRAFYNEQFF
TRBJ1-6,.,TRBV25-1,15,.,TGTGCCAGCAGTGAAGGGGGCTGGGATAATTCACCCCTCCACTTT,CASSEGGWDNSPLHF
TRBJ1-3,.,TRBV10-2,14,many,TGCGCCAGCATGGGGGCAGGCTCTGGAAACACCATATATTTT,CASMGAGSGNTIYF
TRBJ1-4,.,TRBV7-2,14,many,TGTGCCAGCAGACATCAGGGTGCTAATGAAAAACTGTTTTTT,CASRHQGANEKLFF
TRBJ2-5,TRBD1,TRBV3-1,15,many,TGTGCCAGCAGCCGGGACAGGGTAGGAGGAGAGACCCAGTACTTC,CASSRDRVGGETQYF
TRBJ1-2,TRBD1,TRBV29-1,15,many,TGCAGCGTGGGACAGGGCCCCTATATGAACTATGGCTACACCTTC,CSVGQGPYMNYGYTF
TRBJ1-2,.,TRBV7-8,13,.,TGTGCCAGCAGCCTAGGACTGATCTATGGCTACGCTTTC,CASSLGLIYGYAF
TRBJ2-7,TRBD2,TRBV20-1,14,.,TGCAGTGCTAGTCTCGGGGGGGTTCGTTACGAGCAGTACTTC,CSASLGGVRYEQYF
TRBJ1-1,.,TRBV18,13,few,TGTGCCAGCTCACCACCCCAGATAACTGAAGCTTTCTTT,CASSPPQITEAFF
TRBJ1-1,.,TRBV27,17,.,TGTGCCAGCAGTTTTATCGGGATAGGCAGGCTGAACACTGAAGCTTTCTTT,CASSFIGIGRLNTEAFF
TRBJ1-2,.,TRBV7-2,12,many,TGTGCCAGCAGCTTCCCAGGGAATGGCTACACCTTC,CASSFPGNGYTF
TRBJ1-1,.,TRBV11-2,12,.,TGTGCCAGCAGCTACCTATCCCGGGAAGCTTTCTTT,CASSYLSREAFF
TRBJ1-6,TRBD1,TRBV12-3/TRBV12-4,15,.,TGTGCCAGCAGTTTAGGGACAGGGAATAATTCACCCCTCCACTTT,CASSLGTGNNSPLHF
TRBJ1-2,.,TRBV30,12,many,TGTGCCTGGAGTAGGCAGGGTGGCGGCTACACCTTC,CAWSRQGGGYTF
TRBJ1-5,.,TRBV30,15,.,TGTGCCTGGAGTAAAGGGGGACATTCCAATCAGCCCCAGCATTTT,CAWSKGGHSNQPQHF
TRBJ1-5,.,TRBV20-1,15,many,TGCAGTGCTAGAGACTACGGGGGCTTCGGGCAGCCCCAGCATTTT,CSARDYGGFGQPQHF
TRBJ2-7,.,TRBV2,13,many,TGTGCCAGCAGTGAGGGCTTGTATCGGGAGCAGTACTTC,CASSEGLYREQYF
TRBJ2-6,.,TRBV19,13,many,TGTGCCACCCTACGCTCTGGGGCCAACGTCCTGACTTTC,CATLRSGANVLTF
TRBJ2-5,TRBD2,TRBV7-9,18,many,TGTGCCAGCAGCCAACAGTGGCTAGCGGGGGGGCTCCAAGAGACCCAGTACTTC,CASSQQWLAGGLQETQYF
TRBJ1-3,.,TRBV10-3,15,.,TGTGCCATCAGTGAGCAGTCCCAACCTGGGAACACCATATATTTT,CAISEQSQPGNTIYF
TRBJ2-2,.,TRBV9,14,many,TGTGCCAGCAGCGTCGAGGGGGGAGGCGGGGAGCTGTTTTTT,CASSVEGGGGELFF
TRBJ1-5,.,TRBV6-2/TRBV6-3,16,many,TGTGCCAGCAGTTATCGCTTTTCAGGGAGGACGTCGGCCCAGCATTTT,CASSYRFSGRTSAQHF
TRBJ2-1,.,TRBV7-8,18,.,TGTGCCAGCAGCCCAGGGACAGGGAGACTAGCGGTCTACAATGAGCAGTTCTTC,CASSPGTGRLAVYNEQFF
TRBJ2-1,TRBD1,TRBV7-9,19,.,TGTGCCAGCAGTTTCCTGGGACAGGGCAAGGGGTCAAATAAGGATGAGCAGTTCTTC,CASSFLGQGKGSNKDEQFF
TRBJ1-2,TRBD1,TRBV3-1,14,many,TGTGCCAGCAGCCAAGGGTTACAGGGGTATGGCTACACCTTC,CASSQGLQGYGYTF
TRBJ2-1,TRBD1,TRBV12-3/TRBV12-4,15,many,TGTGCCAGCAGTGTGGGACAGGGACTCTACAATGAGCAGTTCTTC,CASSVGQGLYNEQFF
TRBJ2-5,.,TRBV5-1,17,many,TGCGCCAGCAGCTTGGAGGCACCTAGAGGGGCCAGAGAGACCCAGTACTTC,CASSLEAPRGARETQYF
TRBJ2-1,TRBD2,TRBV7-2,13,many,TGTGCCAGCAGCTTAAGCGGGAGGGTAAAGCAGTTCTTC,CASSLSGRVKQFF
TRBJ2-3,TRBD1,TRBV20-1,14,many,TGCAGTGCCACAGACCAGGGGGGCACAGATACGCAGTATTTT,CSATDQGGTDTQYF
TRBJ2-1,.,TRBV2,16,many,TGTGCCAGCAGTGAAGGGACGGCGGGATACAATCATGAGCAGTTCTTC,CASSEGTAGYNHEQFF
TRBJ2-7,TRBD2,TRBV3-1,15,many,TGTGCCAGCAGCCAAGAGCTAGCGGACTACTACGAGCAGTACTTC,CASSQELADYYEQYF
TRBJ1-3,.,TRBV7-9,14,many,TGTGCCAGCAGCCTACAGGGATCTGGAAACACCATATATTTT,CASSLQGSGNTIYF
TRBJ2-3,TRBD1,TRBV29-1,14,many,TGCAGCGTGAGGACAGGGGTTCCCACAGATACGCAGTATTTT,CSVRTGVPTDTQYF
TRBJ2-3,.,TRBV12-1,19,few,TGTGCCAGCAGCTTTTTGACCCTTGAGGGAGCGGCGGGCACAGATACGCAGTATTTT,CASSFLTLEGAAGTDTQYF
TRBJ1-2,TRBD1,TRBV2,15,many,TGTGCCAGCATAGGGGGACAGAAACCTAACTATGGCTACACCTTC,CASIGGQKPNYGYTF
TRBJ2-5,.,TRBV20-1,11,many,TGCAGTGCTATCAGGGGTGAGACCCAGTACTTC,CSAIRGETQYF
TRBJ2-7,TRBD2,TRBV9,15,many,TGTGCCAGCAGCGTAGGGGCTAGCGGGAGTTACGAGCAGTACTTC,CASSVGASGSYEQYF
TRBJ2-5,TRBD2,TRBV11-2,16,many,TGTGCCAGCAGCCCCGGGACTAGCGGAACTCAAGAGACCCAGTACTTC,CASSPGTSGTQETQYF
TRBJ2-2,TRBD1,TRBV29-1,14,many,TGCAGCGCCAGCCCCGGGACAGGGGGCGGGGAGCTGTTTTTT,CSASPGTGGGELFF
TRBJ1-5,.,TRBV3-1,13,.,TGCGCCAGCAGCCAAGATTGGGTCCAGCCCCGGCATTTT,CASSQDWVQPRHF
TRBJ2-5,.,TRBV15,15,many,TGTGCCACCAGCAGAGTGGTTAGCTCAGTAGAGACCCAGTACTTC,CATSRVVSSVETQYF
TRBJ1-1,TRBD1,TRBV15,13,many,TGTGCCACCAGCACTAACCGGGACAGAGAAGCTTTCTTT,CATSTNRDREAFF
TRBJ1-1,.,TRBV28,14,.,TGTGCCAGCAGTTTAATTCCGGCGAACACTGAAGCTTTCTTT,CASSLIPANTEAFF
TRBJ1-2,TRBD1,TRBV2,13,many,TGTGCCAGCAGGGCAGGGGGAAACTATGGCTACACCTTC,CASRAGGNYGYTF
TRBJ1-6,.,TRBV7-9,13,many,TGTGCCAGCAGCTTAAATAATAATTCACCCCTCCACTTT,CASSLNNNSPLHF
TRBJ1-1,.,TRBV7-2,15,.,TGTGCCAGCAGCTTAGAAGTGGGGAGGAACACTGAAGCTTTCTTT,CASSLEVGRNTEAFF
TRBJ2-1,TRBD2,TRBV18,16,.,TGTGCCAGCTCACCACGGACTAGCGGGTACCCACCCCCGGAGTTCTTC,CASSPRTSGYPPPEFF
TRBJ2-1,TRBD2,TRBV20-1,16,many,TGCAGTGCTACCCCAGCGACTAGCGGACGGTACAATGAGCAGTTCTTC,CSATPATSGRYNEQFF
TRBJ1-1,.,TRBV29-1,13,many,TGCAGCGTGGGTGGAGGGAGGACGGGTGAAGCTTTCTTT,CSVGGGRTGEAFF
TRBJ1-1,TRBD1,TRBV7-2,15,.,TGTGCCAGCAGCTTAGCTGGGACAGGGACTCATGAAGCTTTCTTT,CASSLAGTGTHEAFF
TRBJ1-4,.,TRBV20-1,14,many,TGCAGTGCTAGGAGGTCAGCAACTAATGAAAAACTGTTTTTT,CSARRSATNEKLFF
TRBJ2-7,.,TRBV25-1,11,many,TGTGCCAGCACCGGGAACTACGAGCAGTACTTC,CASTGNYEQYF